Presented here are 27 T cell receptor beta chains from one specimen sequenced in a study of technical replicates of blood from a few donors. Sequencing was performed with immunoSEQ multiplex PCR; in TCRdb, only in-frame clones are kept and a portion is missing. The table lists some 80,000 clones, more than 90% of them singletons, with about 0.26% in the top ten. The specimen sequenced was T cells isolated from PBMCs. The receptors here all came from a human donor in good health.

The V and J genes are TRBV9 and TRBJ2-1, with D perhaps matching TRBD2 (6 bases). Looked up from germline, CDR1 is SGDLS and CDR2 is YYNGEE. Trimming shortened V by 3 bases and J by 2 bases, and 12 bases separated the two germline ends. This CDR3 contains 15 residues. CDR3 residues: CASSAGTPTYNEQFF. In DNA, the CDR3 is TGTGCCAGCAGCGCCGGGACTCCCACCTACAATGAGCAGTTCTTC.

The chain recombines TRBV4-2 with TRBJ2-4; 16 nucleotides match TRBD2. Germline loops: CDR1 LGHNA, CDR2 YNFKEQ. There are 21 residues in the CDR3. V lost 0 bases, J lost 1 base, and 9 bases stayed unmatched. In nucleotides, the CDR3 is TGTGCCAGCAGCCAAGAAAACGTGGGACTAGCGGGAGGGTGGGCCAAAAACATTCAGTACTTC. Encoded protein: CASSQENVGLAGGWAKNIQYF.

V gene TRBV28 combines with J gene TRBJ2-3; 10 nucleotides line up with TRBD1. Trimming took 5 bases from V and 3 from J; bases not matched to a gene: 5. The germline V gene encodes CDR1 MDHEN and CDR2 SYDVKM. The CDR3 runs 15 residues. The CDR3 reads CASSLGQGVTDTQYF. DNA for the CDR3: TGTGCCAGCAGTCTCGGACAGGGGGTAACAGATACGCAGTATTTT.

The chain couples TRBV6-1 to TRBJ1-3, with D possibly TRBD1 on 6 matching bases. V lost 7 bases and J lost 4, with 17 bases in between. Per the germline V gene, CDR1 is MNHNS and CDR2 is SASEGT. This CDR3 comprises 15 residues. CDR3 sequence: CASIFGPGEGNTIYF. CDR3 bases: TGTGCCAGCATCTTTGGCCCAGGGGAGGGAAACACCATATATTTT.

This clone occurred a few times. A junction end diverges from the germline sequence, so it may reflect a read error. This chain joins TRBV5-6 and TRBJ2-7; TRBD1 matches 9 bases. Germline V CDR1 and CDR2: SGHDT, YYEEEE. The CDR3 runs to 11 residues. The CDR3 loop reads CASSRRDRVTF. DNA of the CDR3: TGTGCCAGCAGCCGCCGGGACAGGGTAACCTTC.

This clone was seen a handful of times. The chain recombines TRBV28 with TRBJ1-5, with 7 bases that match TRBD1. The CDR3 runs to 17 residues. Trimming took 6 bases from V and 4 from J; bases not matched to a gene: 15. Germline loops: CDR1 MDHEN, CDR2 SYDVKM. This chain's CDR3 is CASSQVLAWGQNQPQHF. The DNA for the CDR3 is TGTGCCAGCAGCCAGGTTTTAGCCTGGGGACAGAATCAGCCCCAGCATTTT.

This chain joins TRBV7-9 and TRBJ2-1, with TRBD2 matching 13 bases. The V and J ends lost 4 bases and 2 bases, in that order; junction bases with no gene match: 5. CDR1 is SEHNR, CDR2 FQNEAQ, per germline (reference sequence). The CDR3 has 17 residues. The CDR3 nucleotides read TGTGCCAGCAGCTGGACTAGCGGGGGAAACACCTACAATGAGCAGTTCTTC. It encodes CASSWTSGGNTYNEQFF. Using reference TRBV7-9 and TRBJ2-1 for the parts outside the CDR3, the full variable domain is DTGVSQNPRHKITKRGQNVTFRCDPISEHNRLYWYRQTLGQGPEFLTYFQNEAQLEKSRLLSDRFSAERPKGSFSTLEIQRTEQGDSAMYLCASSWTSGGNTYNEQFFGPGTRLTVL.

The chain has TRBV15 and TRBJ1-1; possible D gene TRBD1, 5 bases. Trimming pared 5 bases from V and 8 bases from J, leaving 15 bases between. Germline V gene data show CDR1 as LNHNV and CDR2 as YYDKDF (reference sequence). CDR3 length: 13 amino acids. As DNA, the CDR3 is TGTGCCACCAGCGTACCCGGGGGGGAGGAAGCTTTCTTT. Encoded protein: CATSVPGGEEAFF.

The chain has TRBV7-9 and TRBJ2-7; 7 bases match TRBD2. V shed 5 bases and J 6 bases; nucleotides not matched to a gene: 7. CDR3 length: 13 amino acids. Germline-derived CDR1 and CDR2 are SEHNR and FQNEAQ (reference sequence). DNA of the CDR3: TGTGCCAGCAGCCCTGTCTCGGGGGGCGAGCAGTACTTC. Translated, it gives CASSPVSGGEQYF.

This clone was seen only once. V is TRBV7-9 and J is TRBJ2-2; D not resolved. The CDR3 is 13 residues long. Germline CDR1 is SEHNR and CDR2 is FQNEAQ (reference sequence). Trimming took off 5 bases at V and 5 bases at J, with 9 bases between the two ends. This CDR3 is CASSPTVTGELFF. Written as DNA, the CDR3 is TGTGCCAGCAGCCCCACAGTGACCGGGGAGCTGTTTTTT.

The DNA of the CDR3 is TGTGCCAGCAGTTTCCTGGAGCGAGCTAACTATGGCTACACCTTC. It specifies CASSFLERANYGYTF. V is TRBV28 and J is TRBJ1-2; D remains unclear. The CDR3 has 15 residues. The V gene lost 3 bases and the J gene lost 0 bases, with 11 bases spanning the gap. Per the germline V gene, CDR1 is MDHEN and CDR2 is SYDVKM.

The chain carries TRBV7-9 and TRBJ1-2, with 9 bases that match TRBD1. CDR1 is SEHNR and CDR2 is FQNEAQ in the germline V gene (reference sequence). The CDR3 is 13 amino acids. After removal of 5 bases from V and 8 bases from J, the junction contained 6 bases not matched to a gene. The CDR3 DNA follows: TGTGCCAGCAGCCCGGGACAGGGATTCGGCTACACCTTC. It specifies CASSPGQGFGYTF.

The chain joins TRBV29-1 to TRBJ2-1; D is unresolved. Germline V gene lookup returns CDR1 SQVTM and CDR2 ANQGSEA. The CDR3 spans 12 residues. The V gene lost 6 bases and the J gene lost 0 bases, with 6 bases spanning the gap. Here the CDR3 DNA reads TGCAGCGTCCGGTACTCCTACAATGAGCAGTTCTTC. Translation: CSVRYSYNEQFF.

The V call is TRBV5-6, the J call TRBJ2-1; TRBD2 matches 10 bases. The germline gives CDR1 SGHDT, CDR2 YYEEEE. The CDR3 totals 15 residues. The J segment lost 8 bases and the V segment lost 4 bases, leaving 9 bases of the junction unmatched. The CDR3 DNA reads TGTGCCAGCAGCCGATACGGACTAGCGGACGATGAGCAGTTCTTC. Protein: CASSRYGLADDEQFF.

This chain links TRBV6-5 with TRBJ2-7; D gene ambiguous. With 6 bases removed from V and 4 bases from J, the gap between germline ends came to 10 bases. Germline V gene sequence: CDR1 MNHEY, CDR2 SVGAGI. This CDR3 is built from 12 residues. The CDR3 region is CASRGNGYEQYF. CDR3 bases: TGTGCCAGCAGAGGAAACGGGTACGAGCAGTACTTC.

The J gene is TRBJ1-2, the V gene TRBV18, with 11 bases lining up with TRBD1. Germline-derived CDR1 and CDR2 are KGHSH and LQKENI. This CDR3 is built from 16 residues. V dropped 3 bases and J dropped 5; count of bases not matched to a gene: 8. The CDR3 DNA is TGTGCCAGCTCACCGATTTCCGGGACAGGGGGGTATGGCTACACCTTC. It is translated as CASSPISGTGGYGYTF.

V is TRBV27 and J is TRBJ2-5; D is undetermined. Deletions cut 3 bases from V and 1 base from J, with 9 bases between. The CDR3 length is 14 residues. CDR1 MNHEY and CDR2 SMNVEV come from the germline V gene (reference sequence). The CDR3 DNA is TGTGCCAGCAGTTTCGTGGCATCCCAAGAGACCCAGTACTTC. Protein product: CASSFVASQETQYF.

The rearrangement joins TRBV25-1 to TRBJ2-7; no clear D. This CDR3 has 11 amino acids. The germline V gene has CDR1 MGHDK and CDR2 SYGVNS. The V and J ends lost 4 bases and 3 bases respectively, with 4 bases between them. This CDR3 reads CASSGSYEQYF. The CDR3 DNA is TGTGCCAGCAGTGGGAGCTACGAGCAGTACTTC.

This chain links TRBV11-3 with TRBJ1-5; D may be TRBD1 (5 bases). Germline lookup yields CDR1 SGHNT and CDR2 YENEEA. Trimming stripped 0 bases from V and 9 bases from J, with 9 bases between. The CDR3 is 13 amino acids. The DNA of the CDR3 is TGTGCCAGCAGCTTAGAAGCGGGGGGGCCCCAGCATTTT. It specifies CASSLEAGGPQHF.

The CDR3 bases are TGTGCCAGCTCACCTCGGACTAGTGATGAGACCCAGTACTTC. This codes for CASSPRTSDETQYF. V and J are TRBV18 and TRBJ2-5; 7 bases match TRBD2. J lost 5 bases, V lost 3 bases, and 6 bases had no gene match. The CDR3 totals 14 residues. In germline, CDR1 is KGHSH, CDR2 LQKENI.

A word on this clone: Germline and junction disagree at one end, which may indicate a read error. This chain joins TRBV10-2 and TRBJ1-1; tentatively, D is TRBD1 (6 bases). CDR1 is WSHSY and CDR2 is SAAADI in the germline V gene. The CDR3 has 14 amino acids. CDR3 residues: CASRQGQVNTEAFF. The DNA of the CDR3 is TGCGCCAGCAGGCAGGGACAAGTGAACACCGAAGCTTTCTTT.

This sequence joins TRBV29-1 and TRBJ2-6; tentatively, D is TRBD1 (6 bases). The CDR3 sequence is 16 residues long. The ends were cut back, 4 bases at V and 1 base at J, with 14 bases in the middle. Per the germline V gene, CDR1 is SQVTM and CDR2 is ANQGSEA. The CDR3 here is CSVVPQGSSGANVLTF. Here the CDR3 DNA reads TGCAGCGTTGTTCCACAGGGTTCTTCTGGGGCCAACGTCCTGACTTTC. The variable domain in full, completed from reference TRBV29-1 and TRBJ2-6, reads SAVISQKPSRDICQRGTSLTIQCQVDSQVTMMFWYRQQPGQSLTLIATANQGSEATYESGFVIDKFPISRPNLTFSTLTVSNMSPEDSSIYLCSVVPQGSSGANVLTFGAGSRLTVL.

This chain uses TRBV19 with TRBJ2-7; 7 bases fit TRBD2. CDR3 length equals 13 residues. Trimming took 4 bases from V and 2 from J; bases not matched to a gene: 2. CDR1 is LNHDA, CDR2 SQIVND, per germline (reference sequence). CDR3 amino acids: CASSRGGAYEQYF. CDR3 DNA sequence: TGTGCCAGTAGTAGGGGGGGAGCCTACGAGCAGTACTTC.

This clone was found a few times. This chain uses TRBV21-1 with TRBJ2-7; the table assigns TRBD1, which was not confirmed against the DNA. TRBV21-1 is assigned pseudogene status. The length of the CDR3 is 17 residues. The CDR3 region has the DNA TGTGCCAGCAGCAAAGGACCCCACAGGGGACCTTCCTACGAGCAGTACTTC. Its protein product is CASSKGPHRGPSYEQYF.

V is TRBV18 and J is TRBJ1-5; 11 bases are shared with TRBD1. The CDR3 consists of 16 residues. V dropped 0 bases and J dropped 7; count of bases not matched to a gene: 5. Per germline, CDR1 KGHSH and CDR2 LQKENI. The CDR3 loop is CASSPPRDRGIQPQHF. DNA for the CDR3: TGTGCCAGCTCACCACCGCGGGACAGGGGGATCCAGCCCCAGCATTTT.

The chain links TRBV11-2 to TRBJ1-3; D is uncertain. The CDR3 extends over 15 amino acids. Germline V gives CDR1 SGHAT, CDR2 FQNNGV. The ends were cut back, 5 bases at V and 0 bases at J, with 11 bases in the middle. The CDR3: CASSPVAASGNTIYF. The CDR3 nucleotides are TGTGCCAGCAGCCCAGTAGCGGCCTCTGGAAACACCATATATTTT.

The chain is built from TRBV7-2 and TRBJ2-7; the D gene is possibly TRBD2 (6 bases). V was clipped by 5 bases and J by 3 bases, with 17 bases between them. Germline CDR1 and CDR2: SGHTA and FQGNSA. CDR3 length equals 15 residues. The CDR3 nucleotides are TGTGCCAGCAGCATTTATTGGGGGGAGAACTACGAGCAGTACTTC. As protein: CASSIYWGENYEQYF.